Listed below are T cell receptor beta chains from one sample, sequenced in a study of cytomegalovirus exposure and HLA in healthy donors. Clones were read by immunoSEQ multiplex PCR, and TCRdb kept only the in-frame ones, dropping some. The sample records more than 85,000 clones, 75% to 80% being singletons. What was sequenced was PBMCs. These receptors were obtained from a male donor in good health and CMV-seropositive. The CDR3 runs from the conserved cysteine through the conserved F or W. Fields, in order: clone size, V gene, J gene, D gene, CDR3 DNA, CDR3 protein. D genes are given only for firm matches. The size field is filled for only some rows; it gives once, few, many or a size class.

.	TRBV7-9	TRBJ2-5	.	TGTGCCAGCAATAAGGCGGCCCTAGAGACCCAGTACTTC	CASNKAALETQYF
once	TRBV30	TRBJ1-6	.	TGTGCCTGGTCCCGAGGAGGACATAATTCACCCCTCCACTTT	CAWSRGGHNSPLHF
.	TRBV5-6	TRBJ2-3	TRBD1	TGTGCCAGCAGCGGACTCGGGACAGGGGCGACAGATACGCAGTATTTT	CASSGLGTGATDTQYF
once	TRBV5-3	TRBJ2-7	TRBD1	TGTGCCAGAAGCCGGGACAGGGGGACTAAGCAGTACTTC	CARSRDRGTKQYF
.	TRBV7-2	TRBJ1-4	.	TGTGCCAGCAGCTTAGTAGGCAGGGAGGGTAATGAAAAACTGTTTTTT	CASSLVGREGNEKLFF
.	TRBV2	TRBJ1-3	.	.	CASSDVGTGSAYF
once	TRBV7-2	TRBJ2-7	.	TGTGCCAGCAGCTTAGTAGGGGGGGCCGAAAGGGGGCAGTACTTC	CASSLVGGAERGQYF
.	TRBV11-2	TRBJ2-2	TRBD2	TGTGCCAGCAGCCGGGGGGCTAGCGGGTCGGGCGGGGAGCTGTTTTTT	CASSRGASGSGGELFF
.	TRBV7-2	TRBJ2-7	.	TGTGCCAGCAGCTTAGCGGGAAGACGGGATCTATACGAGCAGTATTTC	CASSLAGRRDLYEQYF
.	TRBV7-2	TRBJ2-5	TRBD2	TGTGCCAGCAGCTTATTAGCGGGAACCATCAGAGAGACCCAGTACTTC	CASSLLAGTIRETQYF
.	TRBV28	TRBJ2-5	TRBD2	TGTGCCAGCAGTTTTATAGGGACTAGCGGGAAGAGAGAGACCCAGTACTTC	CASSFIGTSGKRETQYF
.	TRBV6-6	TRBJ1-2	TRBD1	TGTGCCAGCAGTTTCACACAGGGGGTATTAGGCGGCTACACCTTC	CASSFTQGVLGGYTF
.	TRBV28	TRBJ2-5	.	TGTGCCAGCAGTCTAAGGAAGAGGGGGGGGACCCAGTACTTC	CASSLRKRGGTQYF
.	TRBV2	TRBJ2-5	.	TGTGCCAGCAGCGTTTCTAGCCCCGGGCACTTC	CASSVSSPGHF
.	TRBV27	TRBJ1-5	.	TGTGCCAGCAGTGAACAGGGTTCAAAGCCCCAGCATTTT	CASSEQGSKPQHF
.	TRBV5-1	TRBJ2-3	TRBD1	TGCGCCAGCAGCCTAGGACAGGTTATCGTTTCCGGAGATACGCAGTATTTT	CASSLGQVIVSGDTQYF
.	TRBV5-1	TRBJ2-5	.	TGCGCCAGCAGTGGAGGGGTTGGGGAGACCCAGTACTTC	CASSGGVGETQYF
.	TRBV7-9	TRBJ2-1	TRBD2	TGTTCCAGCAGTTTTGGACTAGCGCGCTACAATGAGCAGTTCTTC	CSSSFGLARYNEQFF
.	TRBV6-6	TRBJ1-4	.	TGTGCCAGCAGTTACTCGGGGTTGGGGGGTGAAAAACTGTTTTTT	CASSYSGLGGEKLFF
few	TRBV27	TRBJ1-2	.	TGTGCCAGCAGACCACCGGGGTGGGGGAGGGACTATGGCTACACCTTC	CASRPPGWGRDYGYTF
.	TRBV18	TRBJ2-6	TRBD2	TGTGCCAGCTCACCCCCTGGGGGGGGAACCAGGACCTTCGGGGCCAACGTCCTGACTTTC	CASSPPGGGTRTFGANVLTF
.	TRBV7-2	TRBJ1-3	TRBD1	TGTGCCAGCAGCTTATACCCGACAGGGCGCGGCGGAAACACCATATATTTT	CASSLYPTGRGGNTIYF
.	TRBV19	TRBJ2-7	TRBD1	TGTGCCAGTAGTAGGGGACAGGGCTACGAGCAGTACTTC	CASSRGQGYEQYF
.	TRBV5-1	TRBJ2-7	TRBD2	TGCGCCAGCAGCTCGGCCGGGGCTAGCGGGACTACCTACGAGCAGTACTTC	CASSSAGASGTTYEQYF
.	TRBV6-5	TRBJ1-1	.	TGTGCCAGCAGTTTCGACTCGGGTGAAGCTTTCTTT	CASSFDSGEAFF
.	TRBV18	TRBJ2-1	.	TGTGCCAGCTCACCTTCGACTGGAAACGGGGATGAGCAGTTCTTC	CASSPSTGNGDEQFF
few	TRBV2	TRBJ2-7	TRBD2	TGTGCCAGCAGCGACAGCGGGAGGTCCCACGAGCAGTACTTC	CASSDSGRSHEQYF
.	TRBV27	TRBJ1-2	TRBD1	TGTGCCAGCAGTTTATATGCAGGGGGAATAGACGGCTACACCTTC	CASSLYAGGIDGYTF
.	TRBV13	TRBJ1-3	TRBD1	TGTGCCAGCAGCTTAGGAGGGACAGGGGGGAACACCATATATTTT	CASSLGGTGGNTIYF
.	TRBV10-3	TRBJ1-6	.	TGTGCCATCAGTGAGTCTGAGGCCGCCGCGGGGCCCCTCCACTTT	CAISESEAAAGPLHF
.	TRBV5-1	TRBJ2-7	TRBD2	TGCGCCAGCAGTCGGACTAGCGGGAGTATCTACGAGCAGTACTTC	CASSRTSGSIYEQYF
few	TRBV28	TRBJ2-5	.	TGTGCCAGCAGTTCCCAGGGTGTAGAGACCCAGTACTTC	CASSSQGVETQYF
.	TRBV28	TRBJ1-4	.	TGTGCCAGCTTTACGCCAGGGCGTGAAAAACTGTTTTTT	CASFTPGREKLFF
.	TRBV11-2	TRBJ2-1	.	TGTGCCAGCAGCTTAGATCTGGACAGCGTGTTAGATGAGCAGTTCTTC	CASSLDLDSVLDEQFF
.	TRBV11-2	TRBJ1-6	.	TGTGCCAGCAGCTTAGGAACAAATTCACCCCTCCACTTT	CASSLGTNSPLHF
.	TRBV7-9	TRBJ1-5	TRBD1	TGTGCCAGCAGCTTGGGGACAGGGGCGTATAGCAATCAGCCCCAGCATTTT	CASSLGTGAYSNQPQHF
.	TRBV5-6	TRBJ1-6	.	TGTGCCAGCAGCCGAGTATGGAGGGTGAACTCACCCCTCCACTTT	CASSRVWRVNSPLHF
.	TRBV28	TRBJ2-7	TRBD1	TGTGCCAGCATTTCGAGACAGGGGGCGTGGGGGCAGTACTTC	CASISRQGAWGQYF
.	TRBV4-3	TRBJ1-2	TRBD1	TGCGCCAGCAGCCCCGAGGGGACAGCCTCTATCCAAGGCTACACCTTC	CASSPEGTASIQGYTF
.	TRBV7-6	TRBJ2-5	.	TGTGCCAGCAGCCATCCCTACAGGTCTTTGGAGACCCAGTACTTC	CASSHPYRSLETQYF
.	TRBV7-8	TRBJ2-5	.	TGTGCCAGCAGCTTTGCCGGGGACTTCCAAGAGACCCAGTACTTC	CASSFAGDFQETQYF
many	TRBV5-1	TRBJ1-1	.	TGCGCCAGCAGCTTGGTAGAGGGAAGACCGAACACTGAAGCTTTCTTT	CASSLVEGRPNTEAFF
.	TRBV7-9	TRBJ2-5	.	TGTGCCAGCAGCCCGGACTTACTAGAGACCCAGTACTTC	CASSPDLLETQYF
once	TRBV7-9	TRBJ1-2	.	TGTGCCAGCAGCTTATTTGTGGGCGGGGATGGCTACACCTTC	CASSLFVGGDGYTF
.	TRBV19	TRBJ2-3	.	TGTGCCAGCCTTCGGGGTGGTATTCCTTATTTT	CASLRGGIPYF
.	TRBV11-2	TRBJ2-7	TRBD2	TGTGCCAGCAGCTACAGACCCCTCGCGGGAGGGAAGTACGAGCAGTACTTC	CASSYRPLAGGKYEQYF
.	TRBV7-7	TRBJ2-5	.	TGTGCCAGCAGCTTCTCCCCCAATGGCAAGACCCAGTACTTC	CASSFSPNGKTQYF
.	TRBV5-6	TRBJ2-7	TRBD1	TGTGCCAGCAGCTCGGGGACAGGGGCCTACGAGCAGTACTTC	CASSSGTGAYEQYF
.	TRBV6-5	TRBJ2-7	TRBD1	TGTGCCAGCAGTTACTCCGGACAGGGCTCCTACGAGCAGTACTTC	CASSYSGQGSYEQYF
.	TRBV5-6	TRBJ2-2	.	TGTGCCAGCAGCTTCGGGACGGGAGTTCACGCCGGGGAGCTGTTTTTT	CASSFGTGVHAGELFF
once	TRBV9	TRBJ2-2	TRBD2	TGTGCCAGCAGCGTGACTAGCTCGAACACCGGGGAGCTGTTTTTT	CASSVTSSNTGELFF
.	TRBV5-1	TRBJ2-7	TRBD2	TGCGCCAGCAGAGGACTAGCGGGTTACGAGCAGTACTTC	CASRGLAGYEQYF
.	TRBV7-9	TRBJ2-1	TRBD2	TGTGCCAGCAGCCGAGGACTAGCGGGAGGGCCGAGGTCGAATGAGCAGTTCTTC	CASSRGLAGGPRSNEQFF
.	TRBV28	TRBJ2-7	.	TGTGCCAGCAGTTTAAACAGGGTTCGCGAGCAGTACTTC	CASSLNRVREQYF
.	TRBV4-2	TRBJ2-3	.	TGTGCCAGCAGCCATGGACAGATGGGAGATACGCAGTATTTT	CASSHGQMGDTQYF
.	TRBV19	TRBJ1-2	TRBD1	TGTGCCAGTAGTCCCGACAGGGAAGGCGGCTACACCTTC	CASSPDREGGYTF
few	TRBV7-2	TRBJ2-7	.	TGTGCCAGCAGCTTAGCGGGATCGCGGGGCGAGCAGTACTTC	CASSLAGSRGEQYF
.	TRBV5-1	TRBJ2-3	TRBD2	TGCGCCAGCAGCTTGGAGGCTAGCGGATATACGCAGTATTTT	CASSLEASGYTQYF
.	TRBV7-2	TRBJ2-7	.	TGTGCCAGCAGCTTAGTGGGGACAACTCCCTACGAGCAGTACTTC	CASSLVGTTPYEQYF